This T cell receptor beta chain was found in a study of graft-versus-host responses after intestinal transplantation (dated by TCRdb to about 2021). About the full investigation: Multivisceral, liver-intestinal, or isolated intestinal transplants were received by the recipients. Donor T cell macrochimerism was defined as a peak of at least 4% donor T cells among recipient peripheral blood mononuclear cells. To identify alloreactive clones, pre-transplant mixed lymphocyte reaction products were sequenced and compared with unstimulated pre-transplant donor and recipient T cells. The cohort enrolled some 23 intestinal transplant recipients, one of whom was a retransplant, and a few patients without pretransplant specimens were excluded. Instead of going to the commercial service, samples from a few later patients were sequenced in-house on an Illumina MiSeq and processed with MiXCR. Anti-thymocyte globulin induction was given to all recipients, followed by maintenance tacrolimus and steroids for approximately three years. After intestinal transplantation, graft-versus-host and host-versus-graft alloreactive T cell clones in the graft, circulation and bone marrow were tracked using bulk TCR-beta CDR3 sequencing. General findings and caveats noted by the study authors: High GvH to HvG T cell clonal ratios were observed in the allografts of patients with donor T cell macrochimerism. GvH clones were found in recipient bone marrow, and some of the GvH clones appeared earlier in ileal mucosa or blood, which is consistent with an intestinal mucosal origin. The relatively low number and heterogeneity of intestinal transplant patients limited the conclusions. Early after transplant, peak levels of circulating GvH clones were found to be associated with declines in HvG clones.

This clone is medium-sized (0.01 to 0.1%) in its sample. Base-call qualities are not available, and no considerably larger clone is one nucleotide away. The sample's time point label, decoded: cells obtained before transplantation from donor or recipient. Mixed lymphocyte reactions plated 200,000 CFSE-labeled pre-transplant responders with 200,000 irradiated violet-dye-labeled stimulators and were cultured for 6 days. After the mixed lymphocyte reaction, proliferating CD3+CD4+CFSE-low and CD3+CD8+CFSE-low responder cells were FACS-sorted on a BD Influx sorter. CDR1 and CDR2 are drawn from the germline V gene (reference sequence): MNHEY, SMNVEV. A distance of 9 bases separates the germline ends of V and J, which lose 1 base and 2 bases respectively. The CDR3 measures 14 amino acids from cysteine to phenylalanine. Only the CDR3 DNA is retained, 42 bases long and in frame from the first base. The library relied on the immunoSEQ multiplex PCR assay. For most patients, genomic DNA was isolated with the Qiagen DNeasy Blood and Tissue Kit and sent frozen to Adaptive Biotechnologies for TCR sequencing. High-throughput TCR-beta CDR3 sequencing of genomic DNA from most patients was performed by Adaptive Biotechnologies. Under the source paper's analysis protocol: Adaptive's ImmunoSEQ software supplied the TCR sequencing data for approximately 18 patients, while MiXCR and VDJtools were used to process three other patients. CD4 versus CD8 sorting errors were corrected by removing sequences found in both subsets at a frequency ratio below 5:1. Because the origin of CDR3 nucleotide sequences shared between donor and recipient could not be assigned, those sequences were removed. To be classed as alloreactive, a clone needed at least 2-fold expansion over unstimulated cells and a minimum CFSE-low frequency of 0.002% (template counts) or 0.001% (read counts). Clones were considered mappable if detected in sequenced pre-transplant spleen, lymph node, or MLR CFSE-low populations of the donor or recipient. The cumulative frequency of alloreactive clones was calculated as a percentage of all sequences, weighted by copy number. The clones in this table, taken by TCRdb from immuneACCESS, are in-frame only. Not every clone is retained; where verified, under half of the shortfall comes from an unresolved V gene, and the cause of the rest is unknown. V and J calls and clone size are those listed in that table; D and trimming were worked out from the DNA. Recorded for this sample are 13,000 to 15,000 clones; approximately 33% of them occurred a single time. The top ten clones comprise more than 5% of the sample.

Here the sequenced sample was alloreactive CD4+ T cells from a mixed lymphocyte reaction culture, taken before intestinal transplant. The cell subset or site tag for this specimen amounts to: CFSE-low proliferating T cells sorted from approximately 6-day pre-transplant mixed lymphocyte reaction (GvH or HvG direction). The receptor was derived from a human patient who received an intestinal transplant. The chain links TRBV27 with TRBJ2-7, with no D gene named confidently. CDR3 reads: CASSLLTAPYEQYF. The DNA is TGTGCCAGCAGTTTATTGACGGCCCCCTACGAGCAGTACTTC.